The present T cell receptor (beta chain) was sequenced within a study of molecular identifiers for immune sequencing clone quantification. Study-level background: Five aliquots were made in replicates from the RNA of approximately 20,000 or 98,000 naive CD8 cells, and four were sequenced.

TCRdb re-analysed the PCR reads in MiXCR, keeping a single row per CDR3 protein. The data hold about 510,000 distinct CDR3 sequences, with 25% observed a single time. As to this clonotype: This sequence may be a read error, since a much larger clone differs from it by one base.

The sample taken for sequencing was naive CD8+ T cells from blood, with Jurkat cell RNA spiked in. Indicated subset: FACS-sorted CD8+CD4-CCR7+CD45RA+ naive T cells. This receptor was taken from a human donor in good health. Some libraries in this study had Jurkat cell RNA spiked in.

In nucleotides, the CDR3 is TGTGCCAGCAGCCTGGTATCAGGGGGCTACGTGCAGTACTTC. The encoded protein is CASSLVSGGYVQYF. V is TRBV28 and J is TRBJ2-7; TRBD1 matches 8 bases. This CDR3 is built from 14 residues. Germline CDR1 MDHEN, CDR2 SYDVKM.